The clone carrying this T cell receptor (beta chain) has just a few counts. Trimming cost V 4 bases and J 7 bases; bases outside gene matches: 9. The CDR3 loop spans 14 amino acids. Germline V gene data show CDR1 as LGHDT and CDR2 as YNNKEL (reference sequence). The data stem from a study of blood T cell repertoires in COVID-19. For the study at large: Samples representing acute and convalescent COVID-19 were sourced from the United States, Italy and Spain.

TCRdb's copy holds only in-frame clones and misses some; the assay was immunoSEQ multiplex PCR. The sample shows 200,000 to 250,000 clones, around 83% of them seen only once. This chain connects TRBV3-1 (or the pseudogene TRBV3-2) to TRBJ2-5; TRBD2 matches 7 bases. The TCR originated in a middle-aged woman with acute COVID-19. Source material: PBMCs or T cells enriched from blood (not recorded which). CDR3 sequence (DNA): TGTGCCAGCAGCCTAGGGCCGGGAGGTAGGACCCAGTACTTC. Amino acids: CASSLGPGGRTQYF.